The rows below give T cell receptor beta chains drawn from one sample of a study of shared clonotypes between healthy human individuals. Assay used: immunoSEQ multiplex PCR; TCRdb lists only in-frame clones, some missing. The sample has approximately 2.5 million clones, 80% to 95% seen once. Sequences were obtained from naive CD4+ T cells from PBMCs. The receptors were gathered from a man younger than 35 in good health. Some clones in this sample may be carry-over from other donors' samples. CDR3s include the opening cysteine and the closing phenylalanine or tryptophan. The D gene is left open where the match is weak. Only part of the rows carry a size: once, few, many, or a class if the clone is expanded.

TGCAGCGCCCACCGGGGGGTCACTGAAGCTTTCTTT	CSAHRGVTEAFF	-	TRBV29-1	TRBJ1-1	-
TGTGCCAGCAGTTACTCGATCGGGACAGGGAACTATGGCTACACCTTC	CASSYSIGTGNYGYTF	TRBD1	TRBV6-5	TRBJ1-2	-
TGTGCCAGGGGGAAAAAGGCGGGAGGGCGGGAGCTGTTTTTT	CARGKKAGGRELFF	TRBD2	TRBV9	TRBJ2-2	-
TGTGCCAGCAGCTTAACGGGGCTCGTCCGTGGCTACACCTTC	CASSLTGLVRGYTF	-	TRBV11-2	TRBJ1-2	-
TGTGCCAGCAGCATCGGGACTAGCGGGAGGGCCAGGGAGACCCAGTACTTC	CASSIGTSGRARETQYF	TRBD2	TRBV11-1	TRBJ2-5	-
TGTGCCAGCATCAAGGGGACTAGCGGAGTGAGCTCCTACGAGCAGTACTTC	CASIKGTSGVSSYEQYF	TRBD2	TRBV7-6	TRBJ2-7	once
TGTGCCAGCAGTTTATCCGCCCGAGCAGGTAAGACCGGGGAGCTGTTTTTT	CASSLSARAGKTGELFF	-	TRBV27	TRBJ2-2	-
TGTGCCAGGAGGACAGGGAAGGAGACCCAGTACTTC	CARRTGKETQYF	TRBD1	TRBV2	TRBJ2-5	once
TGTGCCAGCAGTGGCCGACAGGGGACCTACGAGCAGTACTTC	CASSGRQGTYEQYF	TRBD1	TRBV2	TRBJ2-7	-
TGCGCCAGCAGCCAACTCTACTATTCCGTACAAATTCTAGCAATGGGCAATTCACCCCTCCACTTT	CASSQLYYSVQILAMGNSPLHF	-	TRBV4-1	TRBJ1-6	-
TGTGCCAGCAGCGCCCGGGACCGCCCGGGGGAGCAGTACTTC	CASSARDRPGEQYF	-	TRBV5-4	TRBJ2-7	-
TGTGCCAGCTGCATAGGAAGGGGAGGGTCCTGCGAGCAGTACTTC	CASCIGRGGSCEQYF	TRBD2	TRBV27	TRBJ2-7	-
TGTGCCAGCAGTTACAACAGGGGCGAGCAGTACTTC	CASSYNRGEQYF	TRBD1	TRBV6-5	TRBJ2-7	-
TGTGCCAGCAGTTTAGGTATCCCGGGTGAGCAGTACTTC	CASSLGIPGEQYF	-	TRBV28	TRBJ2-7	-
TGTGCCAGCTCACCAGAGGGGGACGGGACCCAGTACTTC	CASSPEGDGTQYF	-	TRBV18	TRBJ2-5	-
TGTGCCTGGAACCGGCACGGCAACTCTGGGGCCAACGTCCTGACTTTC	CAWNRHGNSGANVLTF	-	TRBV30	TRBJ2-6	-
TGTGCCATCAGCCCCGAGGGGAGCGGACTCTTTAACTATGGCTACACCTTC	CAISPEGSGLFNYGYTF	-	TRBV10-3	TRBJ1-2	-
TGTGCCAGCAGCTTGGCAGGGTCCGGGGAGCTGTTTTTT	CASSLAGSGELFF	-	TRBV7-3	TRBJ2-2	-
TGTGCCAGCAGCTTAACGGCACCCGACAATGAGCAGTTCTTC	CASSLTAPDNEQFF	-	TRBV7-3	TRBJ2-1	once
TGTGCCAGCAGTGGGGGCCCGGGCTCCTACAATGAGCAGTTCTTC	CASSGGPGSYNEQFF	-	TRBV6-1	TRBJ2-1	-
TGCGCCAGCAGCGGACAGGGGTCCGATGGCTACACCTTC	CASSGQGSDGYTF	TRBD1	TRBV5-1	TRBJ1-2	once
TGTGCCAGCAGTGCCGGGACAGGGGGTTACACTGAAGCTTTCTTT	CASSAGTGGYTEAFF	TRBD1	TRBV28	TRBJ1-1	few